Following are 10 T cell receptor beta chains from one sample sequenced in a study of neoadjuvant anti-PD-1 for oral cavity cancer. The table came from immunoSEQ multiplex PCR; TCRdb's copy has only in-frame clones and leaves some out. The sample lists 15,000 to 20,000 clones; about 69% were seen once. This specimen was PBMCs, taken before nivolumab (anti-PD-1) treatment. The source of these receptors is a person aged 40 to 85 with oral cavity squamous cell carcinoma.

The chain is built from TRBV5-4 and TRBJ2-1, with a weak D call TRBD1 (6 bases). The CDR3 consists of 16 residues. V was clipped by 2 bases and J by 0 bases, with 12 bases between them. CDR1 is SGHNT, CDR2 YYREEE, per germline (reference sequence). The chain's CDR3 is CASSFTGQSSYNEQFF. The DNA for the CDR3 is TGTGCCAGCAGCTTCACCGGACAGAGCTCCTACAATGAGCAGTTCTTC. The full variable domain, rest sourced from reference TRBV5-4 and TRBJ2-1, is ETGVTQSPTHLIKTRGQQVTLRCSSQSGHNTVSWYQQALGQGPQFIFQYYREEENGRGNFPPRFSGLQFPNYSSELNVNALELDDSALYLCASSFTGQSSYNEQFFGPGTRLTVL.

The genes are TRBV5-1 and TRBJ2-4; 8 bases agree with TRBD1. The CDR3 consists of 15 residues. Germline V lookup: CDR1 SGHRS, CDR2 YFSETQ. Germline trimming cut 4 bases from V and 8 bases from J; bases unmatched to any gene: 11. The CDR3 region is CASSEGQVGTHIQYF. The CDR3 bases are TGCGCCAGCAGCGAGGGACAGGTAGGGACTCACATTCAGTACTTC.

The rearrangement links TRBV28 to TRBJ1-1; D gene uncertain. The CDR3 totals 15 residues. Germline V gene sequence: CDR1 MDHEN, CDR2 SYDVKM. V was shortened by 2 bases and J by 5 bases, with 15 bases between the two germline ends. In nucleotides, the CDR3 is TGTGCCAGCAGTTTAGTCGGCTCGCTGGGAACTGAAGCTTTCTTT. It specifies CASSLVGSLGTEAFF. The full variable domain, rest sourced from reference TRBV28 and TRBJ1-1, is DVKVTQSSRYLVKRTGEKVFLECVQDMDHENMFWYRQDPGLGLRLIYFSYDVKMKEKGDIPEGYSVSREKKERFSLILESASTNQTSMYLCASSLVGSLGTEAFFGQGTRLTVV.

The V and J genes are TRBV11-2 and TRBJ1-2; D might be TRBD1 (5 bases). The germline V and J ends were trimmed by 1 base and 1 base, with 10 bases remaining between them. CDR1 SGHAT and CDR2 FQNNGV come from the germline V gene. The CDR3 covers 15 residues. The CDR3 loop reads CASSLVRGNNYGYTF. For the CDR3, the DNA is TGTGCCAGCAGCTTAGTCCGGGGCAATAACTATGGCTACACCTTC.

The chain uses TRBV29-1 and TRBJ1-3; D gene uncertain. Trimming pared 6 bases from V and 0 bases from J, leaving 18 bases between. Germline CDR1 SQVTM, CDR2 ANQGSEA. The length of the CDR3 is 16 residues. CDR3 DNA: TGCAGCGTCGCCTCATCGGGCACCCTCTCTGGAAACACCATATATTTT. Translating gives CSVASSGTLSGNTIYF.

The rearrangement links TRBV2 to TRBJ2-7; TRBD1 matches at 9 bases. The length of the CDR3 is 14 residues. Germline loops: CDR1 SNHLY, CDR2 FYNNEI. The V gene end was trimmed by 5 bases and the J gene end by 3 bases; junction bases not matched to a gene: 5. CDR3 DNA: TGTGCCAGCAGTTTTGACAGGGGGGACTACGAGCAGTACTTC. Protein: CASSFDRGDYEQYF. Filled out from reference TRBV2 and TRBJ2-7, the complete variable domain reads EPEVTQTPSHQVTQMGQEVILRCVPISNHLYFYWYRQILGQKVEFLVSFYNNEISEKSEIFDDQFSVERPDGSNFTLKIRSTKLEDSAMYFCASSFDRGDYEQYFGPGTRLTVT.

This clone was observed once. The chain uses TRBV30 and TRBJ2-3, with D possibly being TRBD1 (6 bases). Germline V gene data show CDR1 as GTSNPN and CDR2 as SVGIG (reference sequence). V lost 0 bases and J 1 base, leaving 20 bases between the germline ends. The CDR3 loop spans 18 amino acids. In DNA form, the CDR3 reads TGTGCCTGGAGTGTAGCGGTAGTCCGCGCAGGGGGCACAGATACGCAGTATTTT. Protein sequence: CAWSVAVVRAGGTDTQYF.

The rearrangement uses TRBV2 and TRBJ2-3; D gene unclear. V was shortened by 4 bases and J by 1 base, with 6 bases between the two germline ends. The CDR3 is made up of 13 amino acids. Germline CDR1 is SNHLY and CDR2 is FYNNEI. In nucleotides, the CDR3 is TGTGCCAGCAGTGGTGAAGGCACAGATACGCAGTATTTT. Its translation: CASSGEGTDTQYF.

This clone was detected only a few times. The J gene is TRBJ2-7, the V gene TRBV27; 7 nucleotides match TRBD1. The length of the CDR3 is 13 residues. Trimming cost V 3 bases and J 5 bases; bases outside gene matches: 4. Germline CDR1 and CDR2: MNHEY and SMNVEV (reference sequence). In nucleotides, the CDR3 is TGTGCCAGCAGTTTCGGGACAGAAGACGAGCAGTACTTC. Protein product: CASSFGTEDEQYF.

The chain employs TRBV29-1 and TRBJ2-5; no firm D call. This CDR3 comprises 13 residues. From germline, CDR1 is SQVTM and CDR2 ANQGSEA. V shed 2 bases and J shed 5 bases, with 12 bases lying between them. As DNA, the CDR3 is TGCAGCGTTGAACCTCATTCTTCTGAGACCCAGTACTTC. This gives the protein CSVEPHSSETQYF.